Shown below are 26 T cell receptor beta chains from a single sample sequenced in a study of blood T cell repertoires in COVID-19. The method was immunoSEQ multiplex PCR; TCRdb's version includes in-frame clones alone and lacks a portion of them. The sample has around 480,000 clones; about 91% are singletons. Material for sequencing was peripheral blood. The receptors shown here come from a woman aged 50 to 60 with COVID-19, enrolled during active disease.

This CDR3 reads CASSQTGRADTQYF. The CDR3 DNA reads as TGTGCCAGCAGCCAAACAGGGCGAGCAGATACGCAGTATTTT. V is TRBV3-1 (or the pseudogene TRBV3-2) and J is TRBJ2-3; perhaps TRBD1 as D (6 bases). The germline V and J ends were trimmed by 2 bases and 4 bases, with 10 bases remaining between them. Per the germline V gene, CDR1 is LGHDT and CDR2 is YNNKEL (reference sequence). The length of the CDR3 is 14 residues.

The CDR3 DNA reads TGTGCCAGCAGCTTGGTTAGCTACGAGCAGTACTTC. It codes for CASSLVSYEQYF. The chain links TRBV5-6 to TRBJ2-7; D remains ambiguous. The germline CDR1 and CDR2 sequences are SGHDT and YYEEEE. This CDR3 has 12 residues. V lost 0 bases and J 3 bases, leaving 4 bases between the germline ends.

CDR3 protein: CASTPGGPNTGELFF. CDR3 DNA: TGTGCCAGCACCCCAGGGGGCCCTAACACCGGGGAGCTGTTTTTT. The chain carries TRBV6-5 and TRBJ2-2; 8 bases are a match to TRBD1. In germline, CDR1 is MNHEY, CDR2 SVGAGI. V trimming: 7 bases; J trimming: 2 bases; junction bases outside the gene matches: 6. This CDR3 has 15 amino acids.

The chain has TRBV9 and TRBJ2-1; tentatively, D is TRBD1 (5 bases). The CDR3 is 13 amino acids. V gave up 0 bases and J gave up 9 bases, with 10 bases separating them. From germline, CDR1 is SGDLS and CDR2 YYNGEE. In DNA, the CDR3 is TGTGCCAGCAGCGTAGCAGGGTTGGGTGAGCAGTTCTTC. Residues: CASSVAGLGEQFF.

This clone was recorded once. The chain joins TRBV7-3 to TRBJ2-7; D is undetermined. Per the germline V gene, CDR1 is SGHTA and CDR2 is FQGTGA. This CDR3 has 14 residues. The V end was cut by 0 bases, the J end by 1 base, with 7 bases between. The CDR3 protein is CASSLTPRSYEQYF. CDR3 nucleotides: TGTGCCAGCAGCTTAACACCACGGTCCTACGAGCAGTACTTC.

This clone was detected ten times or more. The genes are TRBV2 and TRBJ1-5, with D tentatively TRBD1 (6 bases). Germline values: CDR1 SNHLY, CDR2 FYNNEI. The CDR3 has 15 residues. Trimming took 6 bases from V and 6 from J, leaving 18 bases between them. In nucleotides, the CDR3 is TGTGCCAGCAGGGATCGGGGGGCGGGACGTCAGCCCCAGCATTTT. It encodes CASRDRGAGRQPQHF. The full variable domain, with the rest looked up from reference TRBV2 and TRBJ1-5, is EPEVTQTPSHQVTQMGQEVILRCVPISNHLYFYWYRQILGQKVEFLVSFYNNEISEKSEIFDDQFSVERPDGSNFTLKIRSTKLEDSAMYFCASRDRGAGRQPQHFGDGTRLSIL.

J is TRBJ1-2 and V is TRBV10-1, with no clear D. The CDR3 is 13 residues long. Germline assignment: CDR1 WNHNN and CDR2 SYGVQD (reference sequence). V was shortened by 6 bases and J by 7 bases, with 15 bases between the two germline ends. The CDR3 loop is CASRPDGEGGYTF. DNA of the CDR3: TGCGCCAGCAGACCGGACGGTGAGGGTGGCTACACCTTC.

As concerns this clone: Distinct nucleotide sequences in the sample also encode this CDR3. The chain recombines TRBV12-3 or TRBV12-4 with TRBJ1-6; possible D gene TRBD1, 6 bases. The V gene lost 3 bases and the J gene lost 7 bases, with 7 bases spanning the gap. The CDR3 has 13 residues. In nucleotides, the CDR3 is TGTGCCAGCAGTTTGCAGGGGAATTCACCCCTCCACTTT. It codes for CASSLQGNSPLHF.

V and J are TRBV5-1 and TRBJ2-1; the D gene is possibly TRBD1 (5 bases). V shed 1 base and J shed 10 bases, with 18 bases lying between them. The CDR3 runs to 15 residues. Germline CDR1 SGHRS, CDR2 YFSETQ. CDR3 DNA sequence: TGCGCCAGCAGCTTGTACGATCAGGGCTTGAGGGAGCAGTTCTTC. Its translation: CASSLYDQGLREQFF.

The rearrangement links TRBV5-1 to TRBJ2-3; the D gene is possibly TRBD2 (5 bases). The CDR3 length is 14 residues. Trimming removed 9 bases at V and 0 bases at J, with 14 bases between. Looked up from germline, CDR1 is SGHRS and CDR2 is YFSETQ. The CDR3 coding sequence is TGCGCCACCAAGAGGGTGACTAGCACAGATACGCAGTATTTT. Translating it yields CATKRVTSTDTQYF.

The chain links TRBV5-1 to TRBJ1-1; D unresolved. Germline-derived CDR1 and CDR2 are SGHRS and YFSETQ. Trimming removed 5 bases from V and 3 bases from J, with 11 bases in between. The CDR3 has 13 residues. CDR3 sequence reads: CASRSMADTEAFF. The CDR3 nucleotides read TGCGCCAGCAGGAGTATGGCGGACACTGAAGCTTTCTTT.

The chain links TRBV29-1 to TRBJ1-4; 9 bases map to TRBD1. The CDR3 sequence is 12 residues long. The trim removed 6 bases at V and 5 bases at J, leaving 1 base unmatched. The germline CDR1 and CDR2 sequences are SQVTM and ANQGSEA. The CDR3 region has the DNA TGCAGCGTAGGACAGGGGAATGAAAAACTGTTTTTT. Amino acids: CSVGQGNEKLFF.

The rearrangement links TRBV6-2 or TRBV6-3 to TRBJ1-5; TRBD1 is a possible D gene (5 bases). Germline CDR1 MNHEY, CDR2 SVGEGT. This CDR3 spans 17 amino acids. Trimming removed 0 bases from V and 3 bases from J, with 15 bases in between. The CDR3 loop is CASSYSSGEWINQPQHF. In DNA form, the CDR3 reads TGTGCCAGCAGTTACTCATCGGGGGAGTGGATCAATCAGCCCCAGCATTTT.

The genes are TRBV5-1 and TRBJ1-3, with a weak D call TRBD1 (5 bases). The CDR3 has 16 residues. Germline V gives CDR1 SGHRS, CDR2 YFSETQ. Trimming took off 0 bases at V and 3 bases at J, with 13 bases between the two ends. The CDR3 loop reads CASSLAGRVDGNTIYF. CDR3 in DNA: TGCGCCAGCAGCTTGGCTGGCAGGGTGGATGGAAACACCATATATTTT.

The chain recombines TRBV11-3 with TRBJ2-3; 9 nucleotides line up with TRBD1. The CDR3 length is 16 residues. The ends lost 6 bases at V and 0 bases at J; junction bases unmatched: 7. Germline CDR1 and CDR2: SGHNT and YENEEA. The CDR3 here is CASSLRGQGSTDTQYF. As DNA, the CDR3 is TGTGCCAGCAGTTTGAGGGGACAGGGAAGCACAGATACGCAGTATTTT. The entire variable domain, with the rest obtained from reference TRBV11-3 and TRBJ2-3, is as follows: EAGVVQSPRYKIIEKKQPVAFWCNPISGHNTLYWYLQNLGQGPELLIRYENEEAVDDSQLPKDRFSAERLKGVDSTLKIQPAELGDSAVYLCASSLRGQGSTDTQYFGPGTRLTVL.

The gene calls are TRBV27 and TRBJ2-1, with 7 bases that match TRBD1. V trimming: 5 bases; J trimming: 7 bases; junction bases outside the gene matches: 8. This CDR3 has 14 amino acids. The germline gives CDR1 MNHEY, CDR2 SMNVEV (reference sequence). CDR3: CASSREGARNEQFF. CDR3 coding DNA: TGTGCCAGCAGTAGAGAGGGGGCGCGGAATGAGCAGTTCTTC.

In DNA, the CDR3 is TGTGCCAGCAGCGCCCCTTTCACTCTTTTCGATGAGCAGTTCTTC. It encodes CASSAPFTLFDEQFF. V usage is TRBV7-2 and J usage is TRBJ2-1, with D uncertain. V was cut by 5 bases and J by 8 bases, with 19 bases left in between. Germline V gene lookup returns CDR1 SGHTA and CDR2 FQGNSA. CDR3 length: 15 residues.

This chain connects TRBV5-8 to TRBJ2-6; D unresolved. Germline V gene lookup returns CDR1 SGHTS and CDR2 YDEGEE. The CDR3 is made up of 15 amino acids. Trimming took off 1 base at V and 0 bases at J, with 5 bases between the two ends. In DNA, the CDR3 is TGTGCCAGCAGCTTGCTCCGCTCTGGGGCCAACGTCCTGACTTTC. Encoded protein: CASSLLRSGANVLTF.

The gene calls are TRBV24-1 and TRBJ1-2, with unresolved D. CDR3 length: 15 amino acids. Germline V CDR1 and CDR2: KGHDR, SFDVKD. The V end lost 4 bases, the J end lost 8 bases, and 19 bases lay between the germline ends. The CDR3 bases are TGTGCCACCAGTGACCGCGCCGGGGATACAAGGGGCTACACCTTC. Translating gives CATSDRAGDTRGYTF.

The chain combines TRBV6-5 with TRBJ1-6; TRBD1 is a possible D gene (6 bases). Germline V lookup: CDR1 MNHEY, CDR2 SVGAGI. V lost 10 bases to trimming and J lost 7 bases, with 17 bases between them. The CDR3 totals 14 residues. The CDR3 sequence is CATRRSRGNSPLHF. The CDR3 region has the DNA TGTGCCACCAGAAGGTCCAGGGGAAATTCACCCCTCCACTTT.

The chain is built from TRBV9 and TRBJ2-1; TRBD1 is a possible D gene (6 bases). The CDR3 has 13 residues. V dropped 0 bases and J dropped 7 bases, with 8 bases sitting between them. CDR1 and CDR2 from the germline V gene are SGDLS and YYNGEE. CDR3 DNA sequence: TGTGCCAGCAGCGTAGTGGGACAAAATGAGCAGTTCTTC. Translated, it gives CASSVVGQNEQFF.

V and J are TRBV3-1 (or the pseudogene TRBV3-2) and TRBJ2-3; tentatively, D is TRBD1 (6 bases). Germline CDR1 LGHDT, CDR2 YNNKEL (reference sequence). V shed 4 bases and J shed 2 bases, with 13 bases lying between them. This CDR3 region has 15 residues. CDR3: CASSPRGLSTDTQYF. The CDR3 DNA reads TGTGCCAGCAGCCCGAGGGGGTTATCCACAGATACGCAGTATTTT.

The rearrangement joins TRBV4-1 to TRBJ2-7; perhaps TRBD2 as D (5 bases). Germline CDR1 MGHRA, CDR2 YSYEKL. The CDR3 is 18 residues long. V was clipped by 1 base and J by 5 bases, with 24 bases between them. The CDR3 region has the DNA TGCGCCAGCAGCCAAGGCGAGGGTGGCGGTCACAGAAGACACGAGCAGTACTTC. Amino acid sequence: CASSQGEGGGHRRHEQYF.

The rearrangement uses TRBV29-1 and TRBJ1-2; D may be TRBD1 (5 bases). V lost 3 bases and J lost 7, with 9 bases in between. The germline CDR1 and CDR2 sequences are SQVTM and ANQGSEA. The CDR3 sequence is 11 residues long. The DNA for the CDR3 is TGCAGCGTTGAGGGCAGGGTTGGCTACACCTTC. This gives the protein CSVEGRVGYTF.

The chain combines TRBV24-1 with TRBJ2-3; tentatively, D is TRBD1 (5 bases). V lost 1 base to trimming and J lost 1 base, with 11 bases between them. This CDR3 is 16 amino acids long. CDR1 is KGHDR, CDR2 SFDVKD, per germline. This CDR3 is CATSDFKGKGTDTQYF. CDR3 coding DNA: TGTGCCACCAGTGATTTTAAGGGGAAGGGCACAGATACGCAGTATTTT.

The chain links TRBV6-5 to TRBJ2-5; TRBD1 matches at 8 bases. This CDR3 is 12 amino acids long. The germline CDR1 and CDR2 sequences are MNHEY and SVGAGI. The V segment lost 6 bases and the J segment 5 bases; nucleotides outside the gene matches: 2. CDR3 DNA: TGTGCCAGCAGGGACAGGGCGGAGACCCAGTACTTC. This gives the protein CASRDRAETQYF.